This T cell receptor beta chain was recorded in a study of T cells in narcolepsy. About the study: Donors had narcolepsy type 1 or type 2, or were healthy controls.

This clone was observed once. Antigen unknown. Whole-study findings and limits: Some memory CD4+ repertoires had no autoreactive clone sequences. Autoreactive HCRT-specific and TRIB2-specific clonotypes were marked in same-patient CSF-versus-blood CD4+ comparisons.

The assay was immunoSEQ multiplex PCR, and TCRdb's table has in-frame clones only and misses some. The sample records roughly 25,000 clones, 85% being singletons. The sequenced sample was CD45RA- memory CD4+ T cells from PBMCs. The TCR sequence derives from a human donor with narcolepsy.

The CDR3: CASRIGQGDEKLFF. The DNA of the CDR3 is TGCGCCAGCAGAATAGGACAGGGTGATGAAAAACTGTTTTTT. V and J are TRBV5-1 and TRBJ1-4; the match to TRBD1 covers 8 bases. The CDR3 has 14 residues. J lost 6 bases, V lost 5 bases, and 6 bases had no gene match. Germline V gives CDR1 SGHRS, CDR2 YFSETQ.